This note documents a single TCR beta chain sequence. The data originate from a study of blood T cell repertoires in COVID-19. Study at large: Sources were T cells, B-cell-depleted T cells, or PBMCs; the material itself was cDNA or gDNA.

The authors' processing: The authors estimated nucleated cell counts from reference gene primer amplification. TCRdb's table, derived via immunoSEQ multiplex PCR, lists solely in-frame clones and lacks some. Clonal size and the V and J genes are those of that table, whereas D and trimming came from the DNA. This table holds approximately 140,000 clones, around 87% found once. Looked up from germline, CDR1 is MDHEN and CDR2 is SYDVKM. CDR3 length equals 16 residues. V was clipped by 5 bases and J by 8 bases; unmatched bases: 10. Cohort placement rested on clinical history that participants reported themselves.

The sequenced material came from PBMCs or T cells enriched from blood (not recorded which). The source is a woman younger than 45 with acute COVID-19. The gene calls are TRBV28 and TRBJ1-4; 11 nucleotides line up with TRBD1. The CDR3 nucleotides are TGTGCCAGCAGTCTGCACCCCGGGACAGGGGGGGAAAAACTGTTTTTT. Residues: CASSLHPGTGGEKLFF. The complete variable domain, with remaining parts taken from reference TRBV28 and TRBJ1-4, reads DVKVTQSSRYLVKRTGEKVFLECVQDMDHENMFWYRQDPGLGLRLIYFSYDVKMKEKGDIPEGYSVSREKKERFSLILESASTNQTSMYLCASSLHPGTGGEKLFFGSGTQLSVL.